The T cell receptor (beta chain) described here comes from a study of patients and donors after allogeneic stem cell transplantation. V lost 3 bases to trimming and J lost 7 bases, with 7 bases between them. CDR1 PRHDT and CDR2 FYEKMQ come from the germline V gene (reference sequence). The length of the CDR3 is 12 residues. TCRdb re-analysed the RT-PCR reads in MiXCR, keeping a single row per CDR3 protein. The data contain about 160,000 distinct CDR3 sequences, about 36% of them seen just once; the ten biggest clones take up 40% to 55%. This clonotype was observed a few times. The material sequenced was blood, either unsorted or a sorted T cell fraction (not recorded which). The chain recombines TRBV13 with TRBJ1-5, with no clear D. The clonotype comes from a human donor who was either an allogeneic HSCT recipient or a stem cell or donor lymphocyte infusion donor (not recorded which). It is not recorded whose cells these are; they may come from a transplant donor. Here the CDR3 reads CASSLGRQPQHF. The CDR3 nucleotides read TGTGCCAGCAGCTTGGGTCGACAGCCCCAGCATTTT.